These 32 T cell receptor beta chains came from one sample sequenced in a study of glioma-infiltrating T cells after dendritic cell vaccination. The time point here: after dendritic cell vaccination, including at tumor progression/relapse. The method was immunoSEQ multiplex PCR; TCRdb's version includes in-frame clones alone and lacks a portion of them. The repertoire has approximately 91,000 clones, 70% to 90% of them found once; the top ten carry 2.1%. Material: blood, obtained after dendritic cell vaccination. These receptor sequences come from a human donor with glioblastoma.

This chain connects TRBV25-1 to TRBJ1-1; 8 bases map to TRBD1. Germline V gene data show CDR1 as MGHDK and CDR2 as SYGVNS. The CDR3 has 16 amino acids. V gave up 7 bases and J gave up 0 bases; unmatched junction bases: 10. The CDR3 is CASTDGQGRMNTEAFF. Here the CDR3 DNA reads TGTGCCAGCACCGACGGACAGGGCCGGATGAACACTGAAGCTTTCTTT.

Comment on this clone: Other DNA variants within this sample encode the same CDR3. This chain links TRBV5-6 with TRBJ1-5, with 9 bases that match TRBD1. The CDR3 loop spans 14 amino acids. Germline CDR1 is SGHDT and CDR2 is YYEEEE. Germline trimming cut 4 bases from V and 2 bases from J; bases unmatched to any gene: 1. The CDR3 sequence is CASSRTGGNQPQHF. As DNA, the CDR3 is TGTGCCAGCAGCCGGACAGGGGGCAATCAGCCCCAGCATTTT. Based on the CDR3 plus reference TRBV5-6 and TRBJ1-5, the full variable domain is DAGVTQSPTHLIKTRGQQVTLRCSPKSGHDTVSWYQQALGQGPQFIFQYYEEEERQRGNFPDRFSGHQFPNYSSELNVNALLLGDSALYLCASSRTGGNQPQHFGDGTRLSIL.

The chain recombines TRBV5-8 with TRBJ2-5; D may be TRBD2 (5 bases). Trimming removed 0 bases at V and 6 bases at J, with 21 bases between. The CDR3 extends over 17 amino acids. Germline V lookup: CDR1 SGHTS, CDR2 YDEGEE. The DNA of the CDR3 is TGTGCCAGCAGCTTGGAGACTTCTGCGGGTGCTACAAAGACCCAGTACTTC. It specifies CASSLETSAGATKTQYF.

The chain carries TRBV19 and TRBJ1-2; possible D gene TRBD1, 6 bases. V was pared by 5 bases and J by 0 bases, with 13 bases between. This CDR3 region has 15 residues. Germline loops: CDR1 LNHDA, CDR2 SQIVND (reference sequence). CDR3 coding DNA: TGTGCCAGTAGTGTAGGGGACACATCTAACTATGGCTACACCTTC. Translation gives CASSVGDTSNYGYTF.

The V and J genes are TRBV5-1 and TRBJ2-3; 9 bases line up with TRBD2. CDR3 size: 18 residues. Germline V gene lookup returns CDR1 SGHRS and CDR2 YFSETQ. J lost 1 base, V lost 3 bases, and 12 bases had no gene match. The CDR3 loop is CASSYGRGGTVRTDTQYF. In DNA form, the CDR3 reads TGCGCCAGCAGCTATGGGCGGGGGGGGACAGTTCGCACAGATACGCAGTATTTT.

This clone showed up just once. The chain links TRBV27 to TRBJ2-7; 10 positions match TRBD1. CDR1 is MNHEY and CDR2 is SMNVEV in the germline V gene (reference sequence). The J segment lost 4 bases and the V segment lost 3 bases, leaving 18 bases of the junction unmatched. This CDR3 contains 19 residues. CDR3 amino acids: CASSFSLRWEDRGSYEQYV. The CDR3 DNA sequence: TGTGCCAGCAGTTTCTCTCTACGGTGGGAGGACAGGGGGTCGTACGAGCAGTACGTC.

This clone was observed a handful of times. The chain is built from TRBV2 and TRBJ2-7; possible D gene TRBD1, 5 bases. Trimming shortened V by 5 bases and J by 3 bases, and 5 bases separated the two germline ends. CDR3 length equals 11 residues. Germline CDR1 and CDR2: SNHLY and FYNNEI. This CDR3 is CASSQGYEQYV. The CDR3 nucleotides are TGTGCCAGCAGTCAGGGCTACGAGCAGTACGTC.

CDR3 sequence reads: CASSAQVLNEKLFF. CDR3 nucleotide sequence: TGTGCCAGCAGCGCACAGGTCCTTAATGAAAAACTGTTTTTT. The J gene is TRBJ1-4, the V gene TRBV25-1; TRBD1 might be the D (5 bases). The CDR3 covers 14 residues. Germline assignment: CDR1 MGHDK and CDR2 SYGVNS. Trimming left V 6 bases short and J 4 bases short, with 12 bases between.

This chain connects TRBV4-1 to TRBJ2-3; 7 bases are a match to TRBD2. There are 17 residues in the CDR3. From germline, CDR1 is MGHRA and CDR2 YSYEKL. J lost 3 bases, V lost 4 bases, and 13 bases had no gene match. The CDR3, as DNA: TGCGCCAGCAGCCCCCCGGTCGGGGAGGGTTGGACAGATACGCAGTATTTT. It encodes CASSPPVGEGWTDTQYF.

The genes are TRBV5-5 and TRBJ2-7; 9 nucleotides line up with TRBD2. Germline V gene sequence: CDR1 SGHKS, CDR2 YYEKEE (reference sequence). V gave up 0 bases and J gave up 2 bases; unmatched junction bases: 9. CDR3 length: 17 amino acids. The CDR3 nucleotides are TGTGCCAGCAGCTTGGCTATGACTAGCGGAAATACCTACGAGCAGTACGTC. Protein sequence: CASSLAMTSGNTYEQYV.

This chain uses TRBV29-1 with TRBJ1-5; tentatively, D is TRBD1 (5 bases). CDR3 length equals 13 residues. The V and J ends lost 4 bases and 2 bases respectively, with 9 bases between them. Germline V CDR1 and CDR2: SQVTM, ANQGSEA. CDR3: CSVGQQGNQPQHF. The DNA of the CDR3 is TGCAGCGTTGGACAACAGGGCAATCAGCCCCAGCATTTT. The whole variable domain, filled in from reference TRBV29-1 and TRBJ1-5, reads SAVISQKPSRDICQRGTSLTIQCQVDSQVTMMFWYRQQPGQSLTLIATANQGSEATYESGFVIDKFPISRPNLTFSTLTVSNMSPEDSSIYLCSVGQQGNQPQHFGDGTRLSIL.

V usage is TRBV6-5 and J usage is TRBJ2-2; D is perhaps TRBD1 (7 bases). V was clipped by 2 bases and J by 9 bases, with 19 bases between them. Germline loops: CDR1 MNHEY, CDR2 SVGAGI. This CDR3 has 16 residues. The CDR3 coding sequence is TGTGCCAGCAGTTACGACCCATGGAGGGGGCAAAGGGAGCTGTTTTTT. Protein: CASSYDPWRGQRELFF.

The chain combines TRBV5-1 with TRBJ2-1, with 16 positions matching TRBD2. This CDR3 is 19 amino acids long. Germline values: CDR1 SGHRS, CDR2 YFSETQ. Trimming at V came to 2 bases and at J to 8 bases, leaving 13 bases not matched to a gene. This CDR3 is CASSFNGGLAGGLRDEQFF. As DNA, the CDR3 is TGCGCCAGCAGCTTTAACGGGGGACTAGCGGGAGGGCTAAGGGATGAGCAGTTCTTC.

The chain couples TRBV18 to TRBJ1-4, with TRBD1 matching 7 bases. Germline assignment: CDR1 KGHSH and CDR2 LQKENI. J was trimmed by 1 base and V by 6 bases; bases with no gene match: 14. This CDR3 contains 18 residues. The CDR3 spells CASSPTPRGRRTNEKLFF. The CDR3 nucleotides read TGTGCCAGCTCTCCGACTCCAAGGGGGCGACGAACTAATGAAAAACTGTTTTTT. Full variable domain (remainder filled in from reference TRBV18 and TRBJ1-4): NAGVMQNPRHLVRRRGQEARLRCSPMKGHSHVYWYRQLPEEGLKFMVYLQKENIIDESGMPKERFSAEFPKEGPSILRIQQVVRGDSAAYFCASSPTPRGRRTNEKLFFGSGTQLSVL.

The chain has TRBV2 and TRBJ2-1, with TRBD2 identical over 14 bases. J gave up 8 bases and V 6 bases, and 12 bases lay outside the gene matches. CDR1 is SNHLY, CDR2 FYNNEI, per germline. The CDR3 is 17 residues long. CDR3 coding DNA: TGTGCCAGCAGCGAAACGCCGGGACTAGCGGGAGACGATGAGCAGTTCTTC. Translated, it gives CASSETPGLAGDDEQFF.

The chain recombines TRBV7-3 with TRBJ1-1; 7 nucleotides agree with TRBD1. Germline V gene lookup returns CDR1 SGHTA and CDR2 FQGTGA. The CDR3 is 19 residues long. V shed 2 bases and J 3 bases; nucleotides not matched to a gene: 18. In DNA form, the CDR3 reads TGTGCCAGCAGCTTACCCTTGACAGGGCCGGGGGCAGGGGACACTGAAGCTTTCTTT. It specifies CASSLPLTGPGAGDTEAFF. The variable domain in full, completed from reference TRBV7-3 and TRBJ1-1, reads GAGVSQTPSNKVTEKGKYVELRCDPISGHTALYWYRQSLGQGPEFLIYFQGTGAADDSGLPNDRFFAVRPEGSVSTLKIQRTERGDSAVYLCASSLPLTGPGAGDTEAFFGQGTRLTVV.

The chain carries TRBV19 and TRBJ2-6, with D unresolved. Germline V CDR1 and CDR2: LNHDA, SQIVND (reference sequence). The CDR3 covers 14 residues. With 7 bases removed from V and 0 bases from J, the gap between germline ends came to 7 bases. CDR3 nucleotide sequence: TGTGCCAGTACGTATAGCTCTGGGGCCAACGTCCTGACTTTC. As protein: CASTYSSGANVLTF. The full variable domain, with the rest looked up from reference TRBV19 and TRBJ2-6, is DGGITQSPKYLFRKEGQNVTLSCEQNLNHDAMYWYRQDPGQGLRLIYYSQIVNDFQKGDIAEGYSVSREKKESFPLTVTSAQKNPTAFYLCASTYSSGANVLTFGAGSRLTVL.

The chain combines TRBV28 with TRBJ2-1; D call uncertain. The CDR3 spans 12 residues. V shed 1 base and J shed 13 bases, with 11 bases lying between them. Germline-derived CDR1 and CDR2 are MDHEN and SYDVKM. The DNA of the CDR3 is TGTGCCAGCAGTTTATATCCGGAGCGACAGTTCTTC. Translated: CASSLYPERQFF.

The rearrangement joins TRBV7-8 to TRBJ1-5; D is perhaps TRBD1 (5 bases). Trimming took 5 bases from V and 9 from J, leaving 14 bases between them. CDR1 and CDR2 from the germline V gene are SGHVS and FQNEAQ. This CDR3 contains 13 residues. DNA of the CDR3: TGTGCCAGCAGCGAGGACCAGGGCGGGCCCCAGCATTTT. Protein product: CASSEDQGGPQHF. The whole variable domain, filled in from reference TRBV7-8 and TRBJ1-5, reads GAGVSQSPRYKVAKRGQDVALRCDPISGHVSLFWYQQALGQGPEFLTYFQNEAQLDKSGLPSDRFFAERPEGSVSTLKIQRTQQEDSAVYLCASSEDQGGPQHFGDGTRLSIL.

This chain links TRBV19 with TRBJ1-5; 8 bases align to TRBD1. The ends lost 7 bases at V and 7 bases at J; junction bases unmatched: 12. The CDR3 has 15 amino acids. Germline V CDR1 and CDR2: LNHDA, SQIVND (reference sequence). The CDR3 spells CASIGGDRRIQPQHF. CDR3 sequence (DNA): TGTGCCAGTATAGGGGGGGACAGGAGAATCCAGCCCCAGCATTTT. Drawing the rest from reference TRBV19 and TRBJ1-5, the complete variable domain is DGGITQSPKYLFRKEGQNVTLSCEQNLNHDAMYWYRQDPGQGLRLIYYSQIVNDFQKGDIAEGYSVSREKKESFPLTVTSAQKNPTAFYLCASIGGDRRIQPQHFGDGTRLSIL.

V and J are TRBV10-3 and TRBJ1-2, with TRBD1 matching over 7 bases. CDR1 and CDR2 (germline): ENHRY, SYGVKD. The junction had 7 bases not matched to a gene; V was cut back by 4 bases and J by 2 bases. This CDR3 spans 15 amino acids. The CDR3 nucleotides read TGTGCCATCAGTGCCGCCGGGACAGAAAACTATGGCTACACCTTC. It translates to CAISAAGTENYGYTF.

This chain links TRBV7-8 with TRBJ2-3; TRBD2 might be the D (6 bases). Trimming took 1 base from V and 0 from J, leaving 17 bases between them. Germline CDR1 SGHVS, CDR2 FQNEAQ. This CDR3 region has 18 residues. CDR3 sequence: CASSLDQARGKSTDTQYF. CDR3 DNA sequence: TGTGCCAGCAGCTTAGATCAAGCGCGGGGAAAGAGCACAGATACGCAGTATTTT.

CDR3 DNA sequence: TGTGCCAGCCGATACCGGGGACAGGCGGCGAGCTCCTACGAGCAGTACTTC. Its protein is CASRYRGQAASSYEQYF. The rearrangement joins TRBV27 to TRBJ2-7; 8 nucleotides align to TRBD1. Germline CDR1 MNHEY, CDR2 SMNVEV (reference sequence). CDR3 length equals 17 residues. V lost 8 bases to trimming and J lost 0 bases; unmatched junction nucleotides: 15.

This clone was picked up a small number of times. This chain links TRBV29-1 with TRBJ2-5; 9 nucleotides line up with TRBD1. From germline, CDR1 is SQVTM and CDR2 ANQGSEA. This CDR3 spans 14 amino acids. V shed 6 bases, J shed 4 bases, and the junction held 9 bases outside the gene matches. The CDR3 DNA reads as TGCAGCGTCCAACCGGGACAGGGTGTAGAGACCCAGTACTTC. Residues: CSVQPGQGVETQYF.

This clone was found a few times. CDR3 nucleotides: TGTGCCAGCAGCTCCATGGTAGCGGGAGATGAGCAGTTCTTC. It translates to CASSSMVAGDEQFF. This chain connects TRBV7-2 to TRBJ2-1; 9 bases are shared with TRBD2. CDR1 SGHTA and CDR2 FQGNSA come from the germline V gene. The CDR3 loop spans 14 amino acids. The V gene end was trimmed by 4 bases and the J gene end by 8 bases; junction bases not matched to a gene: 6.

This clone showed up just once. V and J are TRBV15 and TRBJ2-5, with 7 bases matching TRBD2. The CDR3 has 15 residues. Germline-derived CDR1 and CDR2 are LNHNV and YYDKDF (reference sequence). Unmatched junction bases numbered 5, after V lost 3 bases and J lost 1 base. The CDR3 region is CATSSPAGSQETQYF. For the CDR3, the DNA is TGTGCCACCAGCAGCCCAGCGGGGAGCCAAGAGACCCAGTACTTC.

The rearrangement joins TRBV19 to TRBJ2-2, with D possibly TRBD2 on 5 matching bases. The CDR3 runs to 13 residues. Germline CDR1 reads LNHDA; CDR2 reads SQIVND (reference sequence). V lost 1 base and J lost 5, with 5 bases in between. DNA of the CDR3: TGTGCCAGTAGTATAGGAGGGACCGGGGAGCTGTTTTTT. It is translated as CASSIGGTGELFF.

This chain joins TRBV19 and TRBJ1-2, with TRBD1 matching 10 bases. V trimming: 5 bases; J trimming: 4 bases; junction bases outside the gene matches: 7. The germline CDR1 and CDR2 sequences are LNHDA and SQIVND (reference sequence). The CDR3 runs to 15 residues. This chain's CDR3 is CASSSSGTGAYGYTF. DNA of the CDR3: TGTGCCAGTAGTTCCTCCGGGACAGGGGCCTATGGCTACACCTTC.

The gene calls are TRBV29-1 and TRBJ2-3; TRBD2 is a possible D gene (6 bases). Per the germline V gene, CDR1 is SQVTM and CDR2 is ANQGSEA. This CDR3 is built from 14 residues. V was trimmed by 7 bases and J by 0 bases, leaving 14 bases between them. The CDR3, as DNA: TGCAGCGCTCCAGTAGGGACTAGCACAGATACGCAGTATTTT. Its protein is CSAPVGTSTDTQYF.

The genes are TRBV5-1 and TRBJ2-3; 9 bases align to TRBD2. CDR3 length: 16 residues. The V segment lost 4 bases and the J segment 2 bases; nucleotides outside the gene matches: 8. CDR1 is SGHRS, CDR2 YFSETQ, per germline. The CDR3 region has the DNA TGCGCCAGCAGCCCCCGACTAGCGGATCCCACAGATACGCAGTATTTT. It is translated as CASSPRLADPTDTQYF. Variable domain in full (rest from reference TRBV5-1 and TRBJ2-3): KAGVTQTPRYLIKTRGQQVTLSCSPISGHRSVSWYQQTPGQGLQFLFEYFSETQRNKGNFPGRFSGRQFSNSRSEMNVSTLELGDSALYLCASSPRLADPTDTQYFGPGTRLTVL.

Only one count was recorded for this clone. The chain combines TRBV28 with TRBJ1-2; tentative D call: TRBD1 (6 bases). The CDR3 runs 14 residues. The germline V gene has CDR1 MDHEN and CDR2 SYDVKM. V was cut by 5 bases and J by 7 bases, with 17 bases left in between. CDR3: CASSASGGTTGYTF. The CDR3 DNA sequence: TGTGCCAGCAGTGCCAGCGGGGGCACAACTGGCTACACCTTC.

The chain combines TRBV2 with TRBJ2-3; 7 nucleotides line up with TRBD1. In germline, CDR1 is SNHLY, CDR2 FYNNEI. The junction had 8 bases not matched to a gene; V was cut back by 6 bases and J by 2 bases. The CDR3 loop spans 15 amino acids. The CDR3 protein is CASSEDRPYTDTQYF. In DNA form, the CDR3 reads TGTGCCAGCAGCGAGGACAGGCCTTACACAGATACGCAGTATTTT.